This entry features one T cell receptor (beta chain) sequence. Germline V lookup: CDR1 SGHRS, CDR2 YFSETQ. This CDR3 has 17 residues. With 0 bases clipped from V and 3 bases from J, the junction kept 11 bases outside the gene matches. Original processing notes: The authors estimated nucleated cell counts from reference gene primer amplification. Sequencing used immunoSEQ multiplex PCR; TCRdb keeps in-frame clones, though not all of them. The V and J calls and the clone size are those of that table, but D and trimming were determined from the DNA. The sample contains 250,000 to 350,000 clones, 70% to 90% of which appear only once. The data stem from a study of blood T cell repertoires in COVID-19. Background on the study: Acute and convalescent COVID-19 samples came from the United States, Italy and Spain.

The rearrangement links TRBV5-1 to TRBJ2-7, with TRBD2 matching 8 bases. The receptor's source is a young woman who had recovered from COVID-19. Specimen: PBMCs or T cells enriched from blood (not recorded which). CDR3 coding DNA: TGCGCCAGCAGCTTGGACTTATCGGCTAGCGGGCTCTACGAGCAGTACTTC. It yields the protein CASSLDLSASGLYEQYF.